This T cell receptor beta chain came from a study of T cell repertoires in cytomegalovirus infection. This CDR3 has 15 amino acids. Deletions cut 2 bases from V and 4 bases from J, with 15 bases between. This clonotype was observed a handful of times. From the reads, TCRdb called clonotypes with MiXCR, one entry per CDR3 protein. This sample has about 740,000 distinct CDR3 sequences; 35% occur once, and the top ten carry 2.8%. The specimen sequenced was PBMCs. The sequence was obtained from a human donor in good health (CMV status not recorded). Some clones in this sample may be carry-over from other donors' samples. The chain has TRBV23-1 and TRBJ2-7; D remains ambiguous. TRBV23-1 belongs to the ORF category, with a function that is uncertain. Here the CDR3 reads CASSQHGRIPYEQYF. Written as DNA, the CDR3 is TGCGCCAGCAGTCAACACGGGCGGATTCCATACGAGCAGTACTTC.